Sequencing of this TCR beta chain was carried out in a study of blood T cell repertoires in COVID-19. Study-level information: Specimens from acute and convalescent COVID-19 originated in the United States, Italy and Spain. PBMCs, B-cell-depleted T cells, or T cells provided the cDNA or gDNA that made up the material.

This clone was counted only a few times. Per the original data handling: Nucleated cell counts were estimated from reference gene primer amplification. Method: immunoSEQ multiplex PCR; TCRdb's copy keeps in-frame clones and lacks some. V, J and clone size are those of that table, while D and trimming were read from the DNA. The table includes 160,000 or so clones, roughly 74% detected once. The sequenced sample was peripheral blood. This receptor was taken from an elderly woman with acute or convalescent COVID-19.

As DNA, the CDR3 is TGTGCCAGCACAGGGGGACAGGGACTTGGCGAGCAGTACTTC. Amino acid sequence: CASTGGQGLGEQYF. This chain connects TRBV28 to TRBJ2-7, with TRBD1 matching over 9 bases. The germline gives CDR1 MDHEN, CDR2 SYDVKM. The CDR3 sequence is 14 residues long. Losses at the gene ends were 7 bases for V and 6 bases for J; bases not matched to a gene: 10. Full variable domain (missing parts from reference TRBV28 and TRBJ2-7): DVKVTQSSRYLVKRTGEKVFLECVQDMDHENMFWYRQDPGLGLRLIYFSYDVKMKEKGDIPEGYSVSREKKERFSLILESASTNQTSMYLCASTGGQGLGEQYFGPGTRLTVT.